The present T cell receptor beta chain was sequenced within a study of cytomegalovirus exposure and HLA in healthy donors (dated by TCRdb to the late 2010s). Notes on the research overall: An earlier analysis of approximately 640 of the donors reported roughly 270 Gb of sequence data and 100 million to 140 million unique TCR beta sequences from some 180 million T cells. A handful of DR-DQ haplotypes were handled as single units for association and clustering because linkage in the cohort was strong. On average, 235,054 unique TCR beta nucleotide sequences were sequenced per donor among several hundred genotyped donors of the cohort, with 15% to 20% of those sequences being non-productive. Class I and class II HLA loci were covered by the typing at four-digit resolution. Typing coverage varied by locus: roughly 620-640 donors for A, B, C, DRB1 and DQB1; roughly 500 for DQA1; nearly 610 for DPA1; roughly 450 for DPB1. The aim of the study was to test whether cataloging public T cell receptors could identify signatures of past pathogen exposure. In addition to the first cohort of approximately 670 subjects, a separate validation cohort of 120 different subjects was used. A later analysis re-examined previously published TCR beta repertoires from around 670 donors and added high-resolution HLA genotyping to investigate patterns of TCR occurrence. All discovery cohort repertoires had been generated on a single sequencing platform. Among the roughly 400 genotyped donors, approximately 76% belonged to the genetic ancestry cluster associated with self-reported Caucasian donors. The study used immunosequencing to profile the T cell repertoires of several hundred subjects and linked those repertoires to cytomegalovirus serostatus. Donor age, sex, ethnicity and CMV serostatus were collected together with the repertoire data. Rather than using new phenotypic data, the later analysis identified candidate immune exposures from TCR beta sequences and from how often those sequences occurred across donors. The study combined high-throughput TCR immunosequencing, statistical association of individual TCRs with disease status, and machine learning to predict cytomegalovirus infection status. In a later genetic analysis, genome-wide SNP genotypes for about three fifths of the 666 donors were used, and that subset was treated as a discovery cohort. An earlier analysis of around 540 of the donors applied high-throughput TCR beta sequencing to assess whether each TCR beta V gene segment acted as functional or pseudogenic. An early release that covered about 600 HLA-typed donors contained approximately 320 gigabases of sequencing data and around 85 million unique TCR sequences.

The CDR3 goes from the cysteine to the phenylalanine over 14 residues. The kept DNA is CDR3 alone, 42 bases in frame from the first base. Reading the germline V gene (reference sequence) gives CDR1 GTSNPN and CDR2 SVGIG. Relative to germline, V is 8 bases shorter and J is 0 bases shorter, with 16 bases between their ends. Regarding this clone: Its recognized antigen is unknown. Per-base qualities were not stored, and no clone one base away is much larger.

Overall study outcomes, separate from this receptor: The cohort was sequenced for TCR beta chains only, and without alpha or paired-chain data the features that could be detected were limited. Specific HLA alleles were associated with more than 15,000 TCR beta sequences at a false discovery rate of 0.05 in a later analysis. For the cohort, immune exposure information was limited to CMV serostatus. The sequencing pipeline was judged likely to have produced a cluster of highly shared sequence variants as a technical artifact. Because counts were too low, some 17 rarely observed V segments, including chromosome 9 orphons, were left out of the earlier analysis of over 550 of the donors. A further reported finding was that TCR beta sequences accurately predicted the HLA-A and HLA-B alleles for most subjects in the first cohort. In an earlier analysis of several hundred of the donors, most TCR beta V segments were observed in productive rearrangements about 87% or about 30% of the time, broadly matching IMGT annotations. The presence/absence analyses assumed that sequencing depth was roughly uniform across donors, and that assumption may not be true. In vitro tests confirmed that a few of the cytomegalovirus-associated TCR beta chains recognize cytomegalovirus antigens. The classifier was reported to diagnose cytomegalovirus status with high specificity and sensitivity in both the original and validation cohorts. Assigning TCR associations to individual alleles was difficult when HLA alleles, especially DR and DQ, strongly co-occurred. Linkage disequilibrium might explain the correlated functional status among segregating V segments, but an unknown experimental factor could not be ruled out. Some IMGT-functional V segments, including TRBV6-2 and TRBV6-3, could not be distinguished by the 87-base-pair reads and were therefore excluded. A later analysis found that TCR association rates varied across HLA loci, with DRB1 alleles showing the most associated TCRs and HLA-C alleles the fewest. A later analysis found that HLA-associated TCR beta chains were more clonally expanded and had lower generation probabilities than equally common non-associated chains. A later genetic analysis reported fewer N-insertions in productive TCRs among donors in an Asian-associated ancestry cluster than the approximately 700-donor mean. While some public TCRs were present in many individuals, most TCR sequences turned up only very rarely across donors. A later analysis reported that several top co-occurrence clusters appeared linked to parvovirus B19, influenza, CMV and Epstein-Barr virus. The authors suggested that the approach could potentially be extended to other disease states and immunological phenotypes. In a later analysis, most CMV-associated TCR beta chains were found to appear HLA-restricted, with HLA associations seemingly driven largely by CMV exposure. Because some donors lacked HLA typing at each locus, the association tests relied only on the typed subset. In the study, 150 to 200 TCR beta chains were listed as associated with cytomegalovirus. In a later genetic analysis, a missense DCLRE1C variant was associated with V-gene and J-gene trimming of TCR beta chains, and the association was replicated in an independent cohort.

In total, roughly 710 healthy bone marrow donors made up the cohort. All cohort members were sampled while nominally healthy, although unrecorded immune exposures were likely present. The donor was CMV seropositive and was included in the group of some 290 seropositive cohort members. A peripheral blood sample was provided by each donor, and peripheral blood mononuclear cells were used for TCR beta sequencing. The Qiagen DNeasy Blood Extraction Kit was used to extract genomic DNA from the blood cell samples. The library relied on the immunoSEQ multiplex PCR assay. A mixture of 60 forward primers for TCR Vbeta segments and 13 reverse primers for TCR Jbeta segments was used in the multiplex PCR. The CDR3 region of rearranged TCR beta genes was amplified from genomic DNA with a multiplex PCR assay. The Illumina HiSeq System was used to sequence the amplified TCR beta libraries as 87-base-pair reads. The authors' analysis ran thus. Across the 640 or so repertoires, a later analysis counted some 81 million unique TCR beta chains, approximately 12 million of which were shared by at least two donors. To remove PCR and sequencing errors, raw reads were error-corrected and collapsed into unique sequences using a nearest-neighbor algorithm that merged closely related sequences. To assign V, D and J gene segments, CDR3 sequences were aligned to IMGT reference sequences. For a sequence to be retained, a match of at least six nucleotides to both a V gene segment and a J gene segment was required. A rearrangement counted as productive if the CDR3 had no stop codons and remained in frame with V and J, and every other rearrangement counted as non-productive. CDR3 was defined according to IMGT convention as the region running from the second conserved V-encoded cysteine to the conserved J-encoded phenylalanine. Sequences without an unambiguous match to a single V gene segment were excluded from the earlier analysis of 587 of the donors. In an earlier analysis of 450 to 700 of the donors, V segments were called functional above 56.7% productive rearrangements and were called segregating when the between-donor standard deviation exceeded 5%. A statistical classification framework was built to diagnose cytomegalovirus status from the catalog of TCR beta chain sequences. A later analysis assigned V and J genes by comparing TCR nucleotide sequences with IMGT/GENE-DB human TR gene sequences. In a later analysis, CDR3 sequences and most-parsimonious VDJ recombination scenarios were assigned using the TCRdist pipeline. In a later analysis, each TCR beta chain was defined by its CDR3 amino acid sequence together with its V-gene family, and reads without a unique V-gene family were excluded. In a later analysis, 450 to 600 highly shared, low-generation-probability nucleotide sequences were removed to address suspected cross-contamination and a sequencing artifact. In a later analysis, a clonal expansion index for each public chain was calculated from normalized within-repertoire ranks of inferred template counts. In a later analysis, generation probabilities were computed using a VDJ recombination model fitted to out-of-frame rearrangements, and the results were checked against IGoR. Hypergeometric tests were used in a later analysis to score TCR-TCR, TCR-HLA and TCR-CMV co-occurrence, with a repertoire-size bias correction applied to the TCR pairs. A later analysis estimated false discovery rates by permuting HLA or CMV assignments 20 times. In a later analysis, co-occurring TCRs were grouped with DBSCAN, and TCRdist sequence similarity was added when clustering was performed within HLA-allele-positive subsets. Co-occurrence clustering excluded repertoires with fewer than 30,000 or more than 120,000 public chains, plus five with anomalous nucleotide sharing. TCRdb limited this immuneACCESS table to in-frame rearrangements with V and J called. A share of clones is missing; checked studies link under half to unresolved V genes, and the rest is unexplained. V, J and clone size were drawn from that table, and D and trimming were deduced from the DNA. The sample contains around 150,000 clones, approximately 71% of them found a single time. Together, the top ten hold approximately 4.5% of the sample.

The rearranged chain carries TRBV30 and TRBJ1-2; matching of 5 bases hints at TRBD1 as the D gene. The specimen was PBMCs. This clonotype was sampled from a woman aged 18 to 35 in good health and CMV-seropositive. The CDR3 here reads CAHARQNTNYGYTF. The sequenced DNA is TGTGCCCATGCTCGACAGAATACTAACTATGGCTACACCTTC. The full variable domain, completed from the reference TRBV30 and TRBJ1-2 proteins outside the CDR3, reads SQTIHQWPATLVQPVGSPLSLECTVEGTSNPNLYWYRQAAGRGLQLLFYSVGIGQISSEVPQNLSASRPQDRQFILSSKKLLLSDSGFYLCAHARQNTNYGYTFGSGTRLTVV.